This T cell receptor beta chain comes out of a study of cytomegalovirus exposure and HLA in healthy donors. Study-wide points: The study found most TCR sequences rare, yet found some public TCRs in many donors.

PCR involved 60 Vbeta and 13 Jbeta primers. Clones were read by immunoSEQ multiplex PCR, and TCRdb kept only the in-frame ones, dropping some. In the table there are over 150,000 clones, around 79% of which are singletons. Germline values: CDR1 MGHRA, CDR2 YSYEKL. The CDR3 is 17 amino acids. V lost 4 bases and J lost 6; bases outside the gene matches: 15. A remark on this clone: Antigen: not known.

The gene calls are TRBV4-1 and TRBJ2-3; 8 bases match TRBD2. The origin of this receptor is a woman in her thirties or forties in good health and CMV-seropositive. The material sequenced was PBMCs. The CDR3 DNA reads as TGCGCCAGCAGCCTATTGGGGGCTAGCGGGCTCCCGGATACGCAGTATTTT. Translated, it gives CASSLLGASGLPDTQYF.